The clone carrying this T cell receptor beta chain came up a few times. Its antigen is as yet unknown. The data originate from a study of CD8 T cells in ankylosing spondylitis. General observations from the study: In ankylosing spondylitis blood, a motif of several highly homologous TCR beta variants appeared characteristic.

The CDR3 is 14 residues long. V was shortened by 1 base and J by 4 bases, with 8 bases between the two germline ends. Using its own MiXCR run on the 5' RACE reads, TCRdb lists one record per CDR3 protein. Found here are about 160,000 distinct CDR3 sequences, 15% to 20% of them singletons; the top ten hold under 9%. This sequence originates from a male donor with ankylosing spondylitis or in good health (not recorded which). Sequences were obtained from blood, either unsorted or a sorted T cell fraction (not recorded which). The V call is TRBV12-3 or TRBV12-4, the J call TRBJ1-5; weak D call: TRBD1 (5 bases). CDR3: CASSLGGPNQPQHF. The CDR3 bases are TGTGCCAGCAGTTTAGGGGGCCCTAATCAGCCCCAGCATTTT.